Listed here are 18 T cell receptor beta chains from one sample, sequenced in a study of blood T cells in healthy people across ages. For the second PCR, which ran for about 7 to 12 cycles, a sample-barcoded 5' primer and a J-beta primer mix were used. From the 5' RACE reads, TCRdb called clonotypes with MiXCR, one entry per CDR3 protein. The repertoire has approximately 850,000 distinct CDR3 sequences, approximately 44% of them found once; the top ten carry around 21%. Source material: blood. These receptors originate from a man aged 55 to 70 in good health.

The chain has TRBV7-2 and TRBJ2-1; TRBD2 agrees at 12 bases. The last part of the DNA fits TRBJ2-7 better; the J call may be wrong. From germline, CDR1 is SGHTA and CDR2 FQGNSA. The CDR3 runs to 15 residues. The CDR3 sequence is CASSIGLAGYNEQYF. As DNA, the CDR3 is TGTGCCAGCAGCATCGGACTAGCGGGGTACAATGAGCAGTACTTC.

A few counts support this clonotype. CDR3 coding DNA: TGTGCCAGCAGCATAAACGTCGTTTCAGGGAGGCGGGAGACCCAGTACTTC. Residues: CASSINVVSGRRETQYF. The J gene is TRBJ2-5, the V gene TRBV7-9, with a tentative D call TRBD2 (6 bases). Germline V gene data show CDR1 as SEHNR and CDR2 as FQNEAQ (reference sequence). This CDR3 region has 17 residues. V was pared by 5 bases and J by 5 bases, with 24 bases between.

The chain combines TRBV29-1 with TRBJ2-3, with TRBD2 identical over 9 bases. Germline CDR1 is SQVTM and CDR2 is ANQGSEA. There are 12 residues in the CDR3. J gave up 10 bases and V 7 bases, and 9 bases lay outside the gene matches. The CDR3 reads CSAPRSGGSQYF. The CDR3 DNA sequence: TGCAGCGCCCCCCGGAGCGGGGGGTCGCAGTATTTT.

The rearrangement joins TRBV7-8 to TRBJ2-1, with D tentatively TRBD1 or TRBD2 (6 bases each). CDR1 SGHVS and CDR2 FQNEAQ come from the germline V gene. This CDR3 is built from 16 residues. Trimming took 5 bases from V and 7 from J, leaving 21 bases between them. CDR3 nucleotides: TGTGCCAGCAGCCAGCAGGGGACTTTACGGAGTAATGAGCAGTTCTTC. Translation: CASSQQGTLRSNEQFF.

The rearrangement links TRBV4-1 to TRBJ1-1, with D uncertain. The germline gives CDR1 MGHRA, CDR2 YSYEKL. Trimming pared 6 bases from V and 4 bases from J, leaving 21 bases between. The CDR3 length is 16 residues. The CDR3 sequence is CASSPRLSGRSTEAFF. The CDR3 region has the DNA TGCGCCAGCAGTCCGAGACTTTCAGGCCGATCCACTGAAGCTTTCTTT.

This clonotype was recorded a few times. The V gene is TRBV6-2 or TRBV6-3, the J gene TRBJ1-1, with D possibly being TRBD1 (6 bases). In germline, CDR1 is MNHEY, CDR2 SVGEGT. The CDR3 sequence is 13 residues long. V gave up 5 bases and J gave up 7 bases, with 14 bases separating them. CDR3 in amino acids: CASSPDRRSEAFF. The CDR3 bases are TGTGCCAGCAGTCCCGACAGGAGAAGTGAAGCTTTCTTT.

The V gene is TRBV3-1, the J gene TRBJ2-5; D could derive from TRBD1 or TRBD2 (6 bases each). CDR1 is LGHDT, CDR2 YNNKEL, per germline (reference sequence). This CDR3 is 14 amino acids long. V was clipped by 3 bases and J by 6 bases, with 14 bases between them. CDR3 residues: CASSQVGGVQTQYF. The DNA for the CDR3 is TGTGCCAGCAGCCAGGTCGGGGGCGTCCAGACCCAGTACTTC.

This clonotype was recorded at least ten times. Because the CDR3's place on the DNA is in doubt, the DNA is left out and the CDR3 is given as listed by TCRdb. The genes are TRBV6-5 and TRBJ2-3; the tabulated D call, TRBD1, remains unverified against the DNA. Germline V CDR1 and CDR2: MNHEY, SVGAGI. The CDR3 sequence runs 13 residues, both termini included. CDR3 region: CASSSSFPPTQYF.

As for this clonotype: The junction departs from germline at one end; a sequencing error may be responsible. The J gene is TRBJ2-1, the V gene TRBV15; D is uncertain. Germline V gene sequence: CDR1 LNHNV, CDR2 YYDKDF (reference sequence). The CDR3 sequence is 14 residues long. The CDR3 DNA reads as TGTGCCTCCAGCAGAGAAGGCGATTCAAATGAGCAGTTCTTC. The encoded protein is CASSREGDSNEQFF.

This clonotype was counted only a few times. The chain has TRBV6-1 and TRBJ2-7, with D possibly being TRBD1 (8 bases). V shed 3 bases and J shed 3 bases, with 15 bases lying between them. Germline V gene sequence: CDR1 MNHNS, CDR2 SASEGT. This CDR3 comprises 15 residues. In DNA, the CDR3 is TGTGCCAGCAGTGAGAGCGGGACAGGTGGCTACGAGCAGTACTTC. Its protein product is CASSESGTGGYEQYF.

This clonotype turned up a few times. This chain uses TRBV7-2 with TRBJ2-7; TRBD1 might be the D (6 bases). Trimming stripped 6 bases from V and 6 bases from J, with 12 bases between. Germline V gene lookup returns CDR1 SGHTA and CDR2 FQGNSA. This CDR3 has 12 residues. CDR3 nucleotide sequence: TGTGCCAGCAGTCCTCGAGGGGGCGAGCAGTACTTC. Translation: CASSPRGGEQYF.

DNA of the CDR3: TGTGCCAGCAGTGAAGGCCGAACGGAGCAGTACTTC. Amino acids: CASSEGRTEQYF. J is TRBJ2-5 and V is TRBV25-1; D remains unclear. Germline V CDR1 and CDR2: MGHDK, SYGVNS. This CDR3 region has 12 residues. Trimming stripped 2 bases from V and 11 bases from J, with 12 bases between. Combining the CDR3 with reference TRBV25-1 and TRBJ2-5 gives the whole variable domain EADIYQTPRYLVIGTGKKITLECSQTMGHDKMYWYQQDPGMELHLIHYSYGVNSTEKGDLSSESTVSRIRTEHFPLTLESARPSHTSQYLCASSEGRTEQYFGPGTRLLVL.

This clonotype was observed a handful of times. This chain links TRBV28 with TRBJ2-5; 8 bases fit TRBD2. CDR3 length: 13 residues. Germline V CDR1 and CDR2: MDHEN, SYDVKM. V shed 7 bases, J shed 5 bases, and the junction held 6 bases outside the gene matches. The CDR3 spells CASMRGASETQYF. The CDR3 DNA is TGTGCCAGCATGCGGGGGGCGTCGGAGACCCAGTACTTC.

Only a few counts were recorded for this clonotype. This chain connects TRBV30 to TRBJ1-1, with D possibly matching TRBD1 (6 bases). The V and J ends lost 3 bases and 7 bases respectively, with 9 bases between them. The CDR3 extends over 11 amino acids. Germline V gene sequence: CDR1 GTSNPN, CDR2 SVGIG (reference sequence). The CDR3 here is CAWRRGNEAFF. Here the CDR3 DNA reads TGTGCCTGGAGGAGGGGGAATGAAGCTTTCTTT.

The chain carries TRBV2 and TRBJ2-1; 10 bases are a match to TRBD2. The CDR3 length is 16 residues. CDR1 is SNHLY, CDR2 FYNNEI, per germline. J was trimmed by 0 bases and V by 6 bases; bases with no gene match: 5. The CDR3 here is CASSSLAGDSYNEQFF. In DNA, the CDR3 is TGTGCCAGCAGCTCTCTAGCGGGGGACTCCTACAATGAGCAGTTCTTC. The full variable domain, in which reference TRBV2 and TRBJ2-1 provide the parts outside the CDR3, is EPEVTQTPSHQVTQMGQEVILRCVPISNHLYFYWYRQILGQKVEFLVSFYNNEISEKSEIFDDQFSVERPDGSNFTLKIRSTKLEDSAMYFCASSSLAGDSYNEQFFGPGTRLTVL.

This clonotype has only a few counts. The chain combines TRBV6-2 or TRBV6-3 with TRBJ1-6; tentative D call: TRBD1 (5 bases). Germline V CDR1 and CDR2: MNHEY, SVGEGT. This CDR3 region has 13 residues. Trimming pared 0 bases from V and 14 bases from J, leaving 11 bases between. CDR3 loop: CASSYSTGLTLHF. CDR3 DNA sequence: TGTGCCAGCAGTTACTCAACAGGATTGACCCTCCACTTT.

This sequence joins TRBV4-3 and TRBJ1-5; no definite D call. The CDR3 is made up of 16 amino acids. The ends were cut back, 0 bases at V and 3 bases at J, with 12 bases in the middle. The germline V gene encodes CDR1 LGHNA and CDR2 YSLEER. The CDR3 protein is CASSQDLRWDNQPQHF. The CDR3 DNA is TGCGCCAGCAGCCAAGATCTTAGATGGGACAATCAGCCCCAGCATTTT.

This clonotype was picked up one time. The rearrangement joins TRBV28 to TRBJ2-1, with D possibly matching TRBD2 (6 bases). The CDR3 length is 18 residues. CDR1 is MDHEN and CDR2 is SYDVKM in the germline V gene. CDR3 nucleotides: TGTACCATCGGGCGGACCCGGGGGAGGACAATCTTATACAATGAGCAGTTCTTC. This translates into CTIGRTRGRTILYNEQFF.